Here is one TCR beta chain with its context. What it recognizes is unknown. Germline lookup yields CDR1 SGHTS and CDR2 YDEGEE. Deletions cut 0 bases from V and 9 bases from J, with 15 bases between. The CDR3 contains 14 residues. The data derive from a study of graft-versus-host responses after intestinal transplantation. Study results and caveats: In recipient marrow, GvH clones were found, and some appeared first in ileum or blood.

The data were produced by immunoSEQ multiplex PCR, yet TCRdb's version contains in-frame clones alone and is incomplete. This sample has over 75,000 clones, with about 82% found just once. The material was PBMCs, obtained 255 days after intestinal transplant. This TCR came from a human patient who received an intestinal transplant, so some T cells may come from the graft donor. The chain couples TRBV5-8 to TRBJ1-2; D gene ambiguous. The CDR3 DNA is TGTGCCAGCAGCTTGGACTCTTTAACCGGGAGCTACACCTTC. Translated, it gives CASSLDSLTGSYTF. The full variable domain, its missing parts supplied by reference TRBV5-8 and TRBJ1-2, is EAGVTQSPTHLIKTRGQQATLRCSPISGHTSVYWYQQALGLGLQFLLWYDEGEERNRGNFPPRFSGRQFPNYSSELNVNALELEDSALYLCASSLDSLTGSYTFGSGTRLTVV.